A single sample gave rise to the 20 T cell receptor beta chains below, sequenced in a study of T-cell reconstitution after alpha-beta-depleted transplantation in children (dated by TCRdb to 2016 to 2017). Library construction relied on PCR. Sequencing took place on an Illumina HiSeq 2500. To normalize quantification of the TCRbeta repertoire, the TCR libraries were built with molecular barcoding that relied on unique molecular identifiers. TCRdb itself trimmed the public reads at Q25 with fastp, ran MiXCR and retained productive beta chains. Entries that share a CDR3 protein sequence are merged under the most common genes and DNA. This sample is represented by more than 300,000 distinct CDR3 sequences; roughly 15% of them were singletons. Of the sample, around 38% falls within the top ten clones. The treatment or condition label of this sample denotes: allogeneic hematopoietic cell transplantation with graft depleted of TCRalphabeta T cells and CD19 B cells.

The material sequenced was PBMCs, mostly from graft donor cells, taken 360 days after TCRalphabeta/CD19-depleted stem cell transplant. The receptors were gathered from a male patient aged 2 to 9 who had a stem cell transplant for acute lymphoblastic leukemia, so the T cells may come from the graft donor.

The CDR3 coding sequence is TGTGCCAGCAGTTACCCAGGCGGGAGCGGTTACGAGCAGTACTTC. This codes for CASSYPGGSGYEQYF. The chain couples TRBV6-2 or TRBV6-3 to TRBJ2-7; TRBD2 agrees at 7 bases. Germline CDR1 MNHEY, CDR2 SVGEGT. The CDR3 consists of 15 residues. Unmatched junction bases numbered 8, after V lost 2 bases and J lost 4 bases.

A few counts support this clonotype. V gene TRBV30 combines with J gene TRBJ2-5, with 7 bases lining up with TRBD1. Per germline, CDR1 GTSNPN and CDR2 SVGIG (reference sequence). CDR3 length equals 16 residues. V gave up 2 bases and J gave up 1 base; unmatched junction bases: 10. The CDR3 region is CAWSKDRSHSQETQYF. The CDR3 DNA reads TGTGCCTGGAGTAAGGACAGGTCCCATTCCCAAGAGACCCAGTACTTC.

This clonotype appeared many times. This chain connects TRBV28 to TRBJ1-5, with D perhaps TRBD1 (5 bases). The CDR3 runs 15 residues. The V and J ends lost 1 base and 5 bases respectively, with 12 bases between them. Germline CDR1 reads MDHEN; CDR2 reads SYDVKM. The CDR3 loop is CASSLSRGSDQPQHF. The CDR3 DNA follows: TGTGCCAGCAGTTTATCTCGGGGCAGCGATCAGCCCCAGCATTTT.

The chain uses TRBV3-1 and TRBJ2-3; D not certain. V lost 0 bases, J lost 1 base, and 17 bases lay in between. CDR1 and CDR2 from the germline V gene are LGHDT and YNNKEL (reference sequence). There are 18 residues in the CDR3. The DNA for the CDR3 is TGTGCCAGCAGCCAAGATAAGGCCGAGAGTTATGGCACAGATACGCAGTATTTT. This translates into CASSQDKAESYGTDTQYF.

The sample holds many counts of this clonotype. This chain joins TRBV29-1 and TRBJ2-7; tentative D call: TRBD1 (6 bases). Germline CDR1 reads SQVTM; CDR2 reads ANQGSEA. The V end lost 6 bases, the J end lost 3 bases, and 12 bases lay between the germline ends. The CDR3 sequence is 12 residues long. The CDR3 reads CSVIDRLYEQYF. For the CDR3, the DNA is TGCAGCGTCATAGACAGGCTCTACGAGCAGTACTTC.

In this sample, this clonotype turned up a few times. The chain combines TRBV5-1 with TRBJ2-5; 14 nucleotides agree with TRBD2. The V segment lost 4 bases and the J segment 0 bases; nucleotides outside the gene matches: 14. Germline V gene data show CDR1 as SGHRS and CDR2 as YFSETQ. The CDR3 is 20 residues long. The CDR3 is CASSPPGLAGALSYQETQYF. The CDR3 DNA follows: TGCGCCAGCAGCCCACCGGGACTAGCGGGAGCGCTCTCGTACCAAGAGACCCAGTACTTC.

In nucleotides, the CDR3 is TGCGCCAGCAGCTTGGGGCAGGGTTACCAGCCCCAGCATTTT. It encodes CASSLGQGYQPQHF. This chain links TRBV5-1 with TRBJ1-5, with D perhaps matching TRBD1 (5 bases). CDR1 is SGHRS and CDR2 is YFSETQ in the germline V gene. This CDR3 has 14 residues. Trimming cost V 0 bases and J 7 bases, with 11 bases left between them.

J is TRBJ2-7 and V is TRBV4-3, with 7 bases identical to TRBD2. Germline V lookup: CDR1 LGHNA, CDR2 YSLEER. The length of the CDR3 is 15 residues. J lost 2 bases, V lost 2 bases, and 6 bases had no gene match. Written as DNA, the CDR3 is TGCGCCAGCAGCCAAATCCTAGCGGAAGCCTACGAGCAGTACTTC. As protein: CASSQILAEAYEQYF.

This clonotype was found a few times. The CDR3 spells CASSQGTIQETQYF. The CDR3 bases are TGCGCCAGCAGCCAAGGGACAATCCAAGAGACCCAGTACTTC. The chain carries TRBV4-3 and TRBJ2-5; D is possibly TRBD1 (5 bases). This CDR3 contains 14 residues. Germline lookup yields CDR1 LGHNA and CDR2 YSLEER. V was shortened by 1 base and J by 1 base, with 7 bases between the two germline ends.

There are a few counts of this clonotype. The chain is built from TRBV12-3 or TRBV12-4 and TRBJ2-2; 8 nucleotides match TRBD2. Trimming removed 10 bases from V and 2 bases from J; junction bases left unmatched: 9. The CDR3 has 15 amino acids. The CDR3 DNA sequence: TGTGCCACCCCTAGGAGCGGGAGAAACACCGGGGAGCTGTTTTTT. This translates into CATPRSGRNTGELFF.

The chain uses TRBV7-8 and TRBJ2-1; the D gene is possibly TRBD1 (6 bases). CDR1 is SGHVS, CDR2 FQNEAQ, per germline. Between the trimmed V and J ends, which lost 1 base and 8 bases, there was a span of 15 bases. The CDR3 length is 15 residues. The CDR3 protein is CASSLGRGVWDEQFF. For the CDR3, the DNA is TGTGCCAGCAGCTTAGGCAGGGGCGTTTGGGATGAGCAGTTCTTC.

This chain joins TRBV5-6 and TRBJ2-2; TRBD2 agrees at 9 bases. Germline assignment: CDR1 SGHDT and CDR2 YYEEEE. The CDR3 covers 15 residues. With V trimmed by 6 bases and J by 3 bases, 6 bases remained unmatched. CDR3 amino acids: CASTPSGKYTGELFF. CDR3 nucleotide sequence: TGTGCCAGCACCCCTAGCGGGAAATACACCGGGGAGCTGTTTTTT.

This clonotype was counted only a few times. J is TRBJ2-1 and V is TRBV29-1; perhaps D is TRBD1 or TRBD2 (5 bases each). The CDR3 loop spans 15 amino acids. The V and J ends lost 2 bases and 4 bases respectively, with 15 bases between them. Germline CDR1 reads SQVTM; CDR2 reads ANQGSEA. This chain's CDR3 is CSVERLRGRYNEQFF. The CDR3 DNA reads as TGCAGCGTTGAAAGGCTACGGGGACGGTACAATGAGCAGTTCTTC.

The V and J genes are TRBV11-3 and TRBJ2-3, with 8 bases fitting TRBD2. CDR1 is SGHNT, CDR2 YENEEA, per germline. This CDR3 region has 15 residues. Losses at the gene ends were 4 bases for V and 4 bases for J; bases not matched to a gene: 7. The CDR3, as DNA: TGTGCCAGCAGCTCACGGGGGGGACTCTCAGATACGCAGTATTTT. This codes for CASSSRGGLSDTQYF.

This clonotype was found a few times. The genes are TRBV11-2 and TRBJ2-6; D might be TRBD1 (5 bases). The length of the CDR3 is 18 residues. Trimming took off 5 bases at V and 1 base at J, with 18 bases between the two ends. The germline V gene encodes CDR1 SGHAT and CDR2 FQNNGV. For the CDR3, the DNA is TGTGCCAGCAGCCCCAGGGCTCCTTCTTCTTCTGGGGCCAACGTCCTGACTTTC. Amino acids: CASSPRAPSSSGANVLTF.

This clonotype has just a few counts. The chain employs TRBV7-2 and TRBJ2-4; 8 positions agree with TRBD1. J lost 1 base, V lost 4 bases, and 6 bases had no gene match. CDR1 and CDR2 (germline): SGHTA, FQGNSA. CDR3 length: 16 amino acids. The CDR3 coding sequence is TGTGCCAGCAGCTACCGACAGGGGCTGGCCAAAAACATTCAGTACTTC. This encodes CASSYRQGLAKNIQYF.

CDR3 DNA: TGCAGCGTTGAAGGGACTAGCGGGAGGGCCCCTGAGCAGTTCTTC. It translates to CSVEGTSGRAPEQFF. This chain links TRBV29-1 with TRBJ2-1, with TRBD2 identical over 15 bases. V was clipped by 1 base and J by 9 bases; unmatched bases: 4. CDR3 length: 15 amino acids. Germline V gene sequence: CDR1 SQVTM, CDR2 ANQGSEA.

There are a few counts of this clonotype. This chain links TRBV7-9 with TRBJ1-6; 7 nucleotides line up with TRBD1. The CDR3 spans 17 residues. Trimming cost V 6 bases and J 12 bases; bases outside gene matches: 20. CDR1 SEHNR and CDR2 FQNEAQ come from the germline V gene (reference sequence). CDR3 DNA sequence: TGTGCCAGCAGTCCAGCCGACAGGGCTGGACGTCTAAGACCCCTCCACTTT. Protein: CASSPADRAGRLRPLHF.

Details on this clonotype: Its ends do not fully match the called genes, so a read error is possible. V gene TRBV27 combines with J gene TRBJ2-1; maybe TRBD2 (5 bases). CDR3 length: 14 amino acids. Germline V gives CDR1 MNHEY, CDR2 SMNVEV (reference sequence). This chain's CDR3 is CASRLAGSYNEQFF. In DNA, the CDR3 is TGTGCCAGCAGGCTAGCTGGCTCCTATAATGAGCAGTTCTTC.

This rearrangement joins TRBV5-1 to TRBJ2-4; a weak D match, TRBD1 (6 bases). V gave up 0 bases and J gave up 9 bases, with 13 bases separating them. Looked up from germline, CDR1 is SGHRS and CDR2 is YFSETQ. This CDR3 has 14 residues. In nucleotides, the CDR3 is TGCGCCAGCAGCTTGGGGCAGGGGCCGGGCATTCAGTACTTC. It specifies CASSLGQGPGIQYF.